The 22 T cell receptor beta chains below were found in one sample sequenced in a study of blood T cell repertoires in COVID-19 (dated by TCRdb to 2020 to 2022). The protocol used for the library was the immunoSEQ multiplex PCR assay. Sourced from immuneACCESS, this table was stored by TCRdb with only in-frame sequences that have V and J called. A share of the clones is absent; for the studies checked, an unresolved V gene accounts for under half, and the remainder has no known explanation. The table for this sample lists about 110,000 clones; about two thirds of them were counted only once. The ten most abundant clones make up around 0.9% of the sample. Sequencing input: peripheral blood. Receptors originate from a human donor with acute or convalescent COVID-19. The donor label of this sample is uncertain.

CDR3 loop: CATSVGGSNTGELFF. The DNA of the CDR3 is TGTGCCACCAGTGTGGGAGGATCGAACACCGGGGAGCTGTTTTTT. The rearrangement links TRBV24-1 to TRBJ2-2; tentatively, D is TRBD2 (6 bases). V was shortened by 5 bases and J by 0 bases, with 9 bases between the two germline ends. Germline CDR1 reads KGHDR; CDR2 reads SFDVKD. The CDR3 has 15 residues.

This sequence joins TRBV4-2 and TRBJ1-6; TRBD1 matches at 10 bases. Trimming removed 2 bases from V and 7 bases from J; junction bases left unmatched: 2. The CDR3 sequence is 15 residues long. Looked up from germline, CDR1 is LGHNA and CDR2 is YNFKEQ. The CDR3 is CASSQWGQGNSPLHF. The CDR3 DNA follows: TGTGCCAGCAGCCAATGGGGACAGGGGAATTCACCCCTCCACTTT.

There are a few counts of this clone. V is TRBV9 and J is TRBJ1-3; D is uncertain. CDR1 is SGDLS and CDR2 is YYNGEE in the germline V gene. This CDR3 is built from 17 residues. V was pared by 3 bases and J by 0 bases, with 16 bases between. Here the CDR3 DNA reads TGTGCCAGCAGCGCCACAGCCGAGATGAGCTCTGGAAACACCATATATTTT. This sequence encodes CASSATAEMSSGNTIYF.

The rearrangement joins TRBV5-6 to TRBJ1-2; D may be TRBD1 (6 bases). V lost 6 bases, J lost 7 bases, and 16 bases lay in between. The germline V gene has CDR1 SGHDT and CDR2 YYEEEE. The CDR3 has 13 amino acids. The CDR3 coding sequence is TGTGCCAGCACCAGGCGGGGGGCACTTGGCTACACCTTC. It specifies CASTRRGALGYTF.

The sample holds one count of this clone. The J gene is TRBJ2-1, the V gene TRBV10-2, with 10 bases that match TRBD2. Germline CDR1 WSHSY, CDR2 SAAADI. V was clipped by 5 bases and J by 7 bases; unmatched bases: 2. The CDR3 length is 13 residues. For the CDR3, the DNA is TGCGCCAGCAGTACTAGCGGGGTGAATGAGCAGTTCTTC. This sequence encodes CASSTSGVNEQFF.

The gene calls are TRBV5-6 and TRBJ1-3, with D unresolved. CDR1 is SGHDT, CDR2 YYEEEE, per germline. The CDR3 contains 15 residues. Trimming pared 0 bases from V and 0 bases from J, leaving 7 bases between. The CDR3 loop is CASSLDRFSGNTIYF. The CDR3 coding sequence is TGTGCCAGCAGCTTGGACAGATTCTCTGGAAACACCATATATTTT.

This clone qualifies as medium-sized. V is TRBV24-1 and J is TRBJ2-3; the D gene is possibly TRBD2 (5 bases). Trimming removed 9 bases at V and 4 bases at J, with 10 bases between. The CDR3 contains 12 residues. Germline values: CDR1 KGHDR, CDR2 SFDVKD. The CDR3 DNA reads as TGTGCCACCTCCCCGGGGTCAGATACGCAGTATTTT. Residues: CATSPGSDTQYF.

This sequence joins TRBV29-1 and TRBJ1-2; 9 bases fit TRBD1. The CDR3 contains 13 residues. From germline, CDR1 is SQVTM and CDR2 ANQGSEA. V was pared by 2 bases and J by 7 bases, with 5 bases of the junction left unmatched. CDR3 region: CSVESGQGTGYTF. The CDR3 DNA sequence: TGCAGCGTTGAAAGTGGACAGGGGACTGGCTACACCTTC.

The chain combines TRBV5-6 with TRBJ1-6; D perhaps matches TRBD1 (5 bases). The CDR3 spans 14 residues. CDR1 and CDR2 from the germline V gene are SGHDT and YYEEEE. Trimming left V 4 bases short and J 9 bases short, with 14 bases between. The CDR3 spells CASSPSGGRSPLHF. The CDR3 DNA follows: TGTGCCAGCAGCCCCTCGGGGGGTCGTTCACCCCTCCACTTT.

This chain connects TRBV5-4 to TRBJ2-1, with D maybe TRBD2 (5 bases). The CDR3 is 19 amino acids. V was shortened by 0 bases and J by 4 bases, with 23 bases between the two germline ends. Germline-derived CDR1 and CDR2 are SGHNT and YYREEE (reference sequence). CDR3 amino acids: CASSLGTPGHTLRYNEQFF. The CDR3 DNA sequence: TGTGCCAGCAGCTTGGGGACTCCTGGGCATACGCTTCGTTACAATGAGCAGTTCTTC.

The genes are TRBV28 and TRBJ1-5; D gene ambiguous. The V end was cut by 6 bases, the J end by 8 bases, with 14 bases between. Germline V gives CDR1 MDHEN, CDR2 SYDVKM. The CDR3 loop spans 13 amino acids. In DNA form, the CDR3 reads TGTGCCAGCAGCCTAGTCGGGTGGAAGCCCCAGCATTTT. Amino acids: CASSLVGWKPQHF.

The rearrangement uses TRBV18 and TRBJ1-1; D unresolved. Germline CDR1 KGHSH, CDR2 LQKENI. This CDR3 contains 16 residues. V gave up 6 bases and J gave up 0 bases, with 17 bases separating them. This chain's CDR3 is CASSPESSLLNTEAFF. For the CDR3, the DNA is TGTGCCAGCTCCCCCGAGTCCTCCTTGTTGAACACTGAAGCTTTCTTT. The full variable domain, its missing parts supplied by reference TRBV18 and TRBJ1-1, is NAGVMQNPRHLVRRRGQEARLRCSPMKGHSHVYWYRQLPEEGLKFMVYLQKENIIDESGMPKERFSAEFPKEGPSILRIQQVVRGDSAAYFCASSPESSLLNTEAFFGQGTRLTVV.

The genes are TRBV13 and TRBJ1-2; 10 bases are shared with TRBD1. V trimming: 4 bases; J trimming: 4 bases; junction bases outside the gene matches: 6. The CDR3 is made up of 15 amino acids. The germline CDR1 and CDR2 sequences are PRHDT and FYEKMQ (reference sequence). CDR3 in DNA: TGTGCCAGCAGCTCCACGACAGGGGGCACCTATGGCTACACCTTC. As protein: CASSSTTGGTYGYTF.

This clone was observed once. The genes are TRBV21-1 and TRBJ2-5; TRBD1, the table's D call, was not compared with the DNA. TRBV21-1 is a pseudogene locus. CDR3 length: 16 residues. CDR3 nucleotides: TGTGCCAGCAGCAAAGGTCCCGGGACAGGGGCCGGGACCCAGTACTTC. Amino acids: CASSKGPGTGAGTQYF.

V and J are TRBV5-1 and TRBJ2-7, with a possible D match to TRBD2 (6 bases). CDR1 and CDR2 from the germline V gene are SGHRS and YFSETQ. Trimming removed 3 bases from V and 4 bases from J, with 14 bases in between. The CDR3 extends over 14 amino acids. The CDR3 spells CASSWFGGEYEQYF. The CDR3 DNA is TGCGCCAGCAGCTGGTTTGGAGGGGAATACGAGCAGTACTTC.

V gene TRBV6-7 combines with J gene TRBJ1-5; 10 bases map to TRBD1. TRBV6-7 is an open reading frame whose function is uncertain. V gave up 6 bases and J gave up 0 bases; unmatched junction bases: 11. CDR3 length: 18 amino acids. As DNA, the CDR3 is TGTGCCAGCAGGAGAACCGACAGGGGGCTGAATAGCAATCAGCCCCAGCATTTT. Translation gives CASRRTDRGLNSNQPQHF.

This clone was observed a handful of times. The J gene is TRBJ2-1, the V gene TRBV10-3, with D possibly being TRBD2 (6 bases). The CDR3 consists of 15 residues. Between the trimmed V and J ends, which lost 3 bases and 4 bases, there was a span of 13 bases. The V gene's germline CDR1 is ENHRY and CDR2 SYGVKD. CDR3 nucleotides: TGTGCCATCAGTGAAGGCGGGGTCGGGTACAATGAGCAGTTCTTC. Translation gives CAISEGGVGYNEQFF.

This clone has a count of ten or more. The chain joins TRBV25-1 to TRBJ2-7, with 9 bases aligning to TRBD1. Per the germline V gene, CDR1 is MGHDK and CDR2 is SYGVNS. This CDR3 spans 14 amino acids. V lost 6 bases and J lost 5; bases outside the gene matches: 8. The CDR3 sequence is CASRRTGEAHEQYF. As DNA, the CDR3 is TGTGCCAGCAGGAGGACAGGGGAGGCCCACGAGCAGTACTTC.

This CDR3 reads CSVEEADLAKNIQYF. CDR3 nucleotide sequence: TGCAGCGTTGAAGAGGCTGATCTAGCCAAAAACATTCAGTACTTC. This chain links TRBV29-1 with TRBJ2-4; D is ambiguous. The germline gives CDR1 SQVTM, CDR2 ANQGSEA. Trimming removed 0 bases from V and 0 bases from J, with 9 bases in between. The CDR3 has 15 amino acids. The full variable domain, with the rest looked up from reference TRBV29-1 and TRBJ2-4, is SAVISQKPSRDICQRGTSLTIQCQVDSQVTMMFWYRQQPGQSLTLIATANQGSEATYESGFVIDKFPISRPNLTFSTLTVSNMSPEDSSIYLCSVEEADLAKNIQYFGAGTRLSVL.

This chain uses TRBV6-2 or TRBV6-3 with TRBJ2-4, with TRBD2 identical over 9 bases. CDR1 is MNHEY, CDR2 SVGEGT, per germline. The CDR3 extends over 14 amino acids. The J segment lost 6 bases and the V segment lost 4 bases, leaving 4 bases of the junction unmatched. The CDR3 loop is CASSSGSGGNIQYF. The CDR3 region has the DNA TGTGCCAGCAGTTCGGGTAGCGGGGGAAACATTCAGTACTTC.

This chain connects TRBV5-1 to TRBJ2-5; 7 bases align to TRBD1. J gave up 2 bases and V 4 bases, and 5 bases lay outside the gene matches. The CDR3 runs 14 residues. Germline assignment: CDR1 SGHRS and CDR2 YFSETQ. The CDR3 nucleotides read TGCGCCAGCAGCACCGGACAGGCACAAGAGACCCAGTACTTC. Protein sequence: CASSTGQAQETQYF.

This chain connects TRBV15 to TRBJ1-3, with D unclear. The CDR3 runs to 13 residues. V was pared by 3 bases and J by 8 bases, with 11 bases between. Germline lookup yields CDR1 LNHNV and CDR2 YYDKDF (reference sequence). CDR3: CATSSYDMYTIYF. CDR3 coding DNA: TGTGCCACCAGCAGCTACGACATGTACACCATATATTTT.